This is a list of T cell receptor beta chains from one sample in a study of identical twins. One entry per CDR3 protein results from TCRdb running MiXCR on the 5' RACE reads. Here the sample spans around 230,000 distinct CDR3 sequences, around 9.6% being singletons. Sequencing used memory (CD45RO+) T cells sorted from blood. All receptors derive from a woman aged 18 to 35 in good health. Each CDR3 is given with its conserved first and last residue. A D gene is named only where the DNA matches it firmly. The size of a clone is reported for some rows only, either as once, few or many, or as a class for expanded clones.

d_call	j_call	clone_size	v_call	cdr3_nt	cdr3_aa
-	TRBJ2-3	-	TRBV5-6	TGTGCCAGCAGCTCTAGGAGGGGGCGCGGAGATACGCAGTATTTT	CASSSRRGRGDTQYF
TRBD2	TRBJ2-1	once	TRBV25-1	TGTGCCAGCAGTGGCGGGACTAGCGGGGCGTCGAGAGAGTTCTTC	CASSGGTSGASREFF
TRBD1	TRBJ1-2	few	TRBV20-1	TGCAGTGCTAGCCCCGGGACAGGGCAGGCCTACACCTTC	CSASPGTGQAYTF
TRBD2	TRBJ2-3	medium-sized	TRBV5-1	TGCGCCAGCAGCTTGAGAGCGGGGACTACAGATACGCAGTATTTT	CASSLRAGTTDTQYF
TRBD2	TRBJ2-7	many	TRBV7-2	TGTGCCAGCAGCTTAGGGTCTAGCGGGAGCTACGAGCAGTACTTC	CASSLGSSGSYEQYF
TRBD2	TRBJ2-5	-	TRBV4-3	TGCGCCAGCAGCCCGGGACTAGCGGGGTATCTACAAGAGACCCAGTACTTC	CASSPGLAGYLQETQYF
-	TRBJ2-3	few	TRBV5-4	TGTGCCAGCAGCTTGACAACACTTGGCACAGATACGCAGTATTTT	CASSLTTLGTDTQYF
-	TRBJ1-1	many	TRBV11-2	TGTGCCAGCAGCTTAGATCCGGGCCGATACACTGAAGCTTTCTTT	CASSLDPGRYTEAFF
-	TRBJ1-2	few	TRBV5-4	TGTGCCAGCAGCTTGGATGTGGGGCGGAACTATGGCTACACCTTC	CASSLDVGRNYGYTF
-	TRBJ2-1	few	TRBV12-3/TRBV12-4	TGTGCCAGCAGTTTGTTTCCTCCAGCCCGAGAGGAGCAGTTCTTC	CASSLFPPAREEQFF
-	TRBJ2-7	-	TRBV20-1	TGCAGTGCTAGGGAAGGGTGGAGCTCCTACGAGCAGTACTTC	CSAREGWSSYEQYF
-	TRBJ2-5	-	TRBV20-1	TGCAGTGCTCGCCCCCCGCGGGAAGCGGAGACCCAGTACTTC	CSARPPREAETQYF
-	TRBJ2-7	-	TRBV19	TGTGCCAGTAGTTCGAGGGGGGGCGTCTACGAGCAGTACTTC	CASSSRGGVYEQYF
TRBD2	TRBJ2-3	few	TRBV29-1	TGCAGCGTTCCGAGGGCTAGCGGGAGAGGCCCAGATACGCAGTATTTT	CSVPRASGRGPDTQYF
-	TRBJ2-5	-	TRBV20-1	TGCAGTGCTAGTCTGTACTCTTGGTACCAAGAGACCCAGTACTTC	CSASLYSWYQETQYF
-	TRBJ2-7	-	TRBV7-2	TGTGCCAGCAGCTTAGTAGGGGGAGGTTGGGGGGAAACCGAGCAGTACTTC	CASSLVGGGWGETEQYF
-	TRBJ2-5	-	TRBV3-1	TGTGCCAGCAGCGCCAGGGGCCAAGAGACCCAGTACTTC	CASSARGQETQYF
-	TRBJ2-3	-	TRBV7-2	TGTGCCAGCAGCTCCAGGCGGCAATCCACAGATACGCAGTATTTT	CASSSRRQSTDTQYF
-	TRBJ1-1	many	TRBV3-1	TGTGCCAGCAGCCAAGATCAGCGTTCTGAAGCTTTCTTT	CASSQDQRSEAFF
-	TRBJ2-7	-	TRBV27	TGTGCCAGCAGTTTATGGTGGCAGACGTACGAGCAGTACTTC	CASSLWWQTYEQYF
TRBD1	TRBJ2-1	-	TRBV10-2	TGCGCCAGCTTGGGACAGGGTCCAGGCAATGAGCAGTTCTTC	CASLGQGPGNEQFF
-	TRBJ2-2	-	TRBV11-3	TGTGCCAGCAGCTCTAATCGGCGCGGGGAGCTGTTTTTT	CASSSNRRGELFF
-	TRBJ1-3	few	TRBV12-5	TGTGCTAGTGGTTTTTGGGGGGCATCTGGAAACACCATATATTTT	CASGFWGASGNTIYF
TRBD2	TRBJ2-1	few	TRBV4-3	TGCGCCAGCAGCCAAGATACGGGGACTAGCGGGAGGTATGAGCAGTTCTTC	CASSQDTGTSGRYEQFF
-	TRBJ2-5	-	TRBV29-1	TGCAGCGTTGAACAGGGGTATGAGACCCAGTACTTC	CSVEQGYETQYF
TRBD2	TRBJ2-3	many	TRBV9	TGTGCCAGCAGCGTGATGACTAGCGGGGATACGCAGTATTTT	CASSVMTSGDTQYF
-	TRBJ2-2	-	TRBV5-1	TGCGCCAGCAGCCGATCGGAGGGTAGGGGTCTCCGGGGGACTTCCGGCACCGGGGAGCTGTTTTTT	CASSRSEGRGLRGTSGTGELFF
TRBD1	TRBJ2-7	many	TRBV27	TGTGCCAGCAGTTTTGCGACAGGGCTGTACGAGCAGTACTTC	CASSFATGLYEQYF
-	TRBJ1-4	few	TRBV18	TGTGCCAGCGCAGAACTCAAAGATCTACGGAAACTGTTTTTT	CASAELKDLRKLFF
TRBD1	TRBJ1-1	many	TRBV12-3/TRBV12-4	TGTGCCAGCAACAAGGGACAGCCGAACACTGAAGCTTTCTTT	CASNKGQPNTEAFF
-	TRBJ2-2	-	TRBV10-2	TGCGCCAGCAGATCAGGGTCGGCGAACACCGGGGAGCTGTTTTTT	CASRSGSANTGELFF